This T cell receptor beta chain came from a study of OX40 agonist ivuxolimab in advanced cancers. The table came from immunoSEQ multiplex PCR; TCRdb's copy has only in-frame clones and leaves some out. The sample lists roughly 70,000 clones; 84% were seen once. Patients with autoimmune history or systemic immunosuppression were excluded. Germline loops: CDR1 SGHRS, CDR2 YFSETQ. V was shortened by 4 bases and J by 4 bases, with 15 bases between the two germline ends. CDR3 length: 14 amino acids. This sample comprised CD4+ or CD8+ T cells sorted from blood, obtained in a trial of the OX40 agonist ivuxolimab. The receptor's source is an adult with an advanced solid tumor such as melanoma, head and neck, liver or kidney cancer. The V gene is TRBV5-1, the J gene TRBJ2-7, with D maybe TRBD1 (6 bases). Here the CDR3 reads CASSVPGTQYEQYF. CDR3 in DNA: TGCGCCAGCAGCGTCCCCGGGACACAGTACGAGCAGTACTTC.